A single sample is the source of the 3 T cell receptor beta chains below, sequenced in a study of blood T cell repertoires in COVID-19 (dated by TCRdb to 2018 to 2021). The method behind the library was the immunoSEQ multiplex PCR assay. TCRdb holds this immuneACCESS table with in-frame rearrangements only. Some clones are missing; in checked studies, unresolved V genes explain under half, and the rest has no known cause. The sample table records approximately 290,000 clones; approximately 83% of these occur just once. The top ten hold about 15% of the sample. The specimen was peripheral blood. All receptors come from a person aged 65 to 85 with COVID-19, enrolled during active disease.

The chain is built from TRBV7-8 and TRBJ1-1, with TRBD1 as a possible D gene (5 bases). Deletions cut 4 bases from V and 1 base from J, with 16 bases between. From germline, CDR1 is SGHVS and CDR2 FQNEAQ. This CDR3 contains 16 residues. In nucleotides, the CDR3 is TGTGCCAGCAGCTCGTCTATACAGGTTTGGAACACTGAAGCTTTCTTT. It translates to CASSSSIQVWNTEAFF.

This sequence joins TRBV7-2 and TRBJ2-7; TRBD1 aligns across 7 bases. Germline lookup yields CDR1 SGHTA and CDR2 FQGNSA. The CDR3 runs to 15 residues. The V and J ends lost 8 bases and 0 bases, in that order; junction bases with no gene match: 10. CDR3 sequence reads: CASAPRGGLSYEQYF. The CDR3 nucleotides read TGTGCCAGCGCACCCAGAGGGGGCCTCTCCTACGAGCAGTACTTC.

The rearrangement links TRBV9 to TRBJ2-5, with TRBD1 matching over 10 bases. The CDR3 contains 16 residues. Trimming cost V 4 bases and J 4 bases; bases outside gene matches: 10. Germline V gene sequence: CDR1 SGDLS, CDR2 YYNGEE. Here the CDR3 DNA reads TGTGCCAGCAGCACAAACCCGGGACAGGGGACAGAGACCCAGTACTTC. It specifies CASSTNPGQGTETQYF. The whole variable domain, remainder taken from reference TRBV9 and TRBJ2-5, is DSGVTQTPKHLITATGQRVTLRCSPRSGDLSVYWYQQSLDQGLQFLIQYYNGEERAKGNILERFSAQQFPDLHSELNLSSLELGDSALYFCASSTNPGQGTETQYFGPGTRLLVL.